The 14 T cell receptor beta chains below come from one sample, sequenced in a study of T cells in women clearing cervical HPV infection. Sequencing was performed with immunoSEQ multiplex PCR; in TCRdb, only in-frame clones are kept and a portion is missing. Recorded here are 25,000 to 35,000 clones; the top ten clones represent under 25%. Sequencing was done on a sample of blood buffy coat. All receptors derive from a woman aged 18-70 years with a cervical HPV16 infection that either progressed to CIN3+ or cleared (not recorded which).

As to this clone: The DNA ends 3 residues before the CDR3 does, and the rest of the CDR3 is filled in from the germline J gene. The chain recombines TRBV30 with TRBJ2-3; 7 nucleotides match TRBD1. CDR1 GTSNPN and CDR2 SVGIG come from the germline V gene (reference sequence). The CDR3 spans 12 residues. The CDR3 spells CAWSNRGQPQYF. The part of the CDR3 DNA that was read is TGTGCCTGGAGCAATAGGGGACAGCCG.

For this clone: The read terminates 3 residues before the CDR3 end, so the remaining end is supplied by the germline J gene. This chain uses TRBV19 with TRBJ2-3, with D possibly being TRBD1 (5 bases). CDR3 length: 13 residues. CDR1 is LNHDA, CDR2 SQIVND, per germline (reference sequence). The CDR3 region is CASTLTANQPQYF. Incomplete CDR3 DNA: TGTGCCAGCACACTGACAGCCAATCAGCCG. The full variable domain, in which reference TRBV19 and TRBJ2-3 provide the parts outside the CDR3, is DGGITQSPKYLFRKEGQNVTLSCEQNLNHDAMYWYRQDPGQGLRLIYYSQIVNDFQKGDIAEGYSVSREKKESFPLTVTSAQKNPTAFYLCASTLTANQPQYFGPGTRLTVL.

The CDR3 bases that were read are TGCGCCAGCAGCTCCCCGGCTAGCGGGAGCAATGAG. This gives the protein CASSSPASGSNE. In full, the CDR3 reads CASSSPASGSNEQFF. V usage is TRBV5-1 and J usage is TRBJ2-1; 10 positions agree with TRBD2. The missing CDR3 end, 3 residues past where the read stops, is filled in from the germline J gene. V lost 3 bases, J lost 6 bases, and 6 bases stayed unmatched. The CDR3 spans 15 residues. Looked up from germline, CDR1 is SGHRS and CDR2 is YFSETQ.

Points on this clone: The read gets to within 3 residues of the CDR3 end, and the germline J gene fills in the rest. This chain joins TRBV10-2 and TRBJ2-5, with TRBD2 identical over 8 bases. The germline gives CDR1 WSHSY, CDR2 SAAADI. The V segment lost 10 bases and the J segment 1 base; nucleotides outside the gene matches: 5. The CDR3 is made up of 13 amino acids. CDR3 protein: CATKAGVQETQYF. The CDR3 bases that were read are TGCGCCACCAAAGCGGGAGTCCAAGAGACC.

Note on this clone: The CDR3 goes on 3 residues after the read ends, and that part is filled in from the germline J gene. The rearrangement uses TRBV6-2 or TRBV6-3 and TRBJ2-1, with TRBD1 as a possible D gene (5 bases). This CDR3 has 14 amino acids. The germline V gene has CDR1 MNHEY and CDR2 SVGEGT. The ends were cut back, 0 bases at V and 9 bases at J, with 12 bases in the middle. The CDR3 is CASSYSDSRAEQFF. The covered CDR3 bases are TGTGCCAGCAGTTACTCAGACAGTCGTGCTGAG.

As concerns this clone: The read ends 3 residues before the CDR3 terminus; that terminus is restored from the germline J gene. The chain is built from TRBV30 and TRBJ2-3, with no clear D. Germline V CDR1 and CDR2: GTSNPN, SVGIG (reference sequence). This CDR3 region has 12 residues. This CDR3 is CAWSANQETQYF. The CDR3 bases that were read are TGTGCCTGGAGCGCGAACCAAGAGACG.

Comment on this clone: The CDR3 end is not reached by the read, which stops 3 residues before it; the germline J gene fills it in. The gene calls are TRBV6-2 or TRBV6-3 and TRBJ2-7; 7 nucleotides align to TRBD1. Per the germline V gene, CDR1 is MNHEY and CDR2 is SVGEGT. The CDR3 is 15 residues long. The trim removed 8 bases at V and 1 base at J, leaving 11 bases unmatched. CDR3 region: CASRNRDSGSYEQYF. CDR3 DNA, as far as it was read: TGTGCCAGCCGCAACCGGGACAGCGGATCCTACGAG.

The part of the CDR3 DNA that was read is TGTGCCTGGGCATTTGGGGCTGGGTCCAATGAG. Residues: CAWAFGAGSNE. The full CDR3 protein is CAWAFGAGSNEQFF. The gene calls are TRBV30 and TRBJ2-1, with D possibly matching TRBD1 (5 bases). The read finishes 3 residues shy of the CDR3 end, and the germline J gene is used to complete it. This CDR3 has 14 residues. Germline V gene sequence: CDR1 GTSNPN, CDR2 SVGIG (reference sequence). V shed 5 bases and J shed 6 bases, with 17 bases lying between them.

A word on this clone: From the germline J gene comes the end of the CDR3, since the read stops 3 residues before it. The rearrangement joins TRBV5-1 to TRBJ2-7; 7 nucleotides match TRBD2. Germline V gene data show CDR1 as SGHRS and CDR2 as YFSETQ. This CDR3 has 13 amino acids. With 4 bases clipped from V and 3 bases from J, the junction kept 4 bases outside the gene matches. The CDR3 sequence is CASSPGRGYEQYF. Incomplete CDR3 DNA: TGCGCCAGCAGCCCTGGGAGGGGCTACGAG.

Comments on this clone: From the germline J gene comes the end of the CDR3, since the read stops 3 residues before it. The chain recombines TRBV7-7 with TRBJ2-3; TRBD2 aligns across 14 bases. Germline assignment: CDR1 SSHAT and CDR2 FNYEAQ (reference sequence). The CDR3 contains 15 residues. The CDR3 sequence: CASSAGLAGVETQYF. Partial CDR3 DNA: TGTGCCAGCAGCGCGGGACTAGCGGGAGTAGAGACG.

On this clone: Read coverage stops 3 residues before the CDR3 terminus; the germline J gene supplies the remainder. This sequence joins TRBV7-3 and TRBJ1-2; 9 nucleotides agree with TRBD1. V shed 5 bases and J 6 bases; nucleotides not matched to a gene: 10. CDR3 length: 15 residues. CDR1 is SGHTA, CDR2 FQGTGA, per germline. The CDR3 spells CASSHGQGLEDGYTF. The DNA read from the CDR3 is TGTGCCAGCAGCCATGGACAGGGGCTGGAAGATGGC.

The CDR3 bases that were read are TGCGCCAGCAGCTTGGGCGGCTCCTTAACCTACAATGAG. Translated: CASSLGGSLTYNE. The full CDR3 protein is CASSLGGSLTYNEQFF. The chain couples TRBV5-1 to TRBJ2-1, with D unresolved. The CDR3 end is not reached by the read, which stops 3 residues before it; the germline J gene fills it in. This CDR3 has 16 residues. Trimming left V 0 bases short and J 2 bases short, with 12 bases between. Germline values: CDR1 SGHRS, CDR2 YFSETQ. Full variable domain (remainder filled in from reference TRBV5-1 and TRBJ2-1): KAGVTQTPRYLIKTRGQQVTLSCSPISGHRSVSWYQQTPGQGLQFLFEYFSETQRNKGNFPGRFSGRQFSNSRSEMNVSTLELGDSALYLCASSLGGSLTYNEQFFGPGTRLTVL.

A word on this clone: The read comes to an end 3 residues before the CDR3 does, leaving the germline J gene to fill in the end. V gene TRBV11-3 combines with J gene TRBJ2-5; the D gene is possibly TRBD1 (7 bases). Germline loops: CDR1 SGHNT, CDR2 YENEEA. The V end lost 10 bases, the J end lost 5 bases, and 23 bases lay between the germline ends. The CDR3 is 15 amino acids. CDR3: CATGRRAGGIETQYF. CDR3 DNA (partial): TGTGCCACCGGACGCAGGGCAGGGGGGATTGAGACC. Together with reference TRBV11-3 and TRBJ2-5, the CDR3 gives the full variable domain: EAGVVQSPRYKIIEKKQPVAFWCNPISGHNTLYWYLQNLGQGPELLIRYENEEAVDDSQLPKDRFSAERLKGVDSTLKIQPAELGDSAVYLCATGRRAGGIETQYFGPGTRLLVL.

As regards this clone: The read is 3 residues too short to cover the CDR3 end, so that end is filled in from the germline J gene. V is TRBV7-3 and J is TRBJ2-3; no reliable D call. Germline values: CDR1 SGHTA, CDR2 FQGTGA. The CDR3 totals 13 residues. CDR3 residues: CASSSGSQETQYF. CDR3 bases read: TGTGCCAGCAGCTCTGGCAGTCAAGAGACG.